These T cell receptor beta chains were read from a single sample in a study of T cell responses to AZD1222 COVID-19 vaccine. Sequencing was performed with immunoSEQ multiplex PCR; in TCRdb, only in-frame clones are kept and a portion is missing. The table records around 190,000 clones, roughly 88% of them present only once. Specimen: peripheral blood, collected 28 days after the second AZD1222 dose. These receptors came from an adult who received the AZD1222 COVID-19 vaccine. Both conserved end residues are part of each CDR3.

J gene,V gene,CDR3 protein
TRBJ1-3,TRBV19,CASTMGRGLGNTIYF
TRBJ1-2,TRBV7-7,CASSSGELGRYGYTF
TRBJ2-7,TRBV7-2,CASTQGGDPYEQYF
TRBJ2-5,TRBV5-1,CASSFPGGYQETQYF
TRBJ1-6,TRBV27,CASSLNRANSPLHF
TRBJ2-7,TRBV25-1,CASSEQGYEQYF
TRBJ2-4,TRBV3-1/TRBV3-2,CASSQEIGRPAAKNIQYF
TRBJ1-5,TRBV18,CASSPDRGRGSQHF
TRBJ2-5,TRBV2,CASSKDRWETQYF
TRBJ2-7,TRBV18,CASSPRGPGYEQYF
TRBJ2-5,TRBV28,CASSSVPETQYF
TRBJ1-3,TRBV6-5,CASMGFSGNTIYF
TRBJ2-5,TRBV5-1,CASSFQETQYF
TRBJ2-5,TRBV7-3,CASSLAGGAQETQYF
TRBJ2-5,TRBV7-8,CASSLGSGRLETQYF
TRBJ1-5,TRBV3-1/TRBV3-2,CASSQDAQGQPQHF
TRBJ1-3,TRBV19,CASSSLFGQKNTIYF
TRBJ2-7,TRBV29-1,CSGSTGGSSYEQYF
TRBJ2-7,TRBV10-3,CAISVRDRSYEQYF
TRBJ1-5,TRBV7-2,CASSLSSGQPQHF
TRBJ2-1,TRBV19,CASTAGALFNEQFF
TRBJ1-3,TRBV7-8,CASSQGPSGNTIYF
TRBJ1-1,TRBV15,CATSSAAGTNEAFF
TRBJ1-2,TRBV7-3,CASRLSFQLKGGYTF
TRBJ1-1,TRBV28,CASSLQGQAEAFF
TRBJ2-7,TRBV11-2,CASSPRTGESSYEQYF
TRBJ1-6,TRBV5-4,CASSPERGNSPLHF
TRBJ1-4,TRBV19,CASSPPKTVFDEKLFF
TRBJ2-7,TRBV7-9,CACSGGLYEQYF
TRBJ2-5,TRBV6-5,CASSYRAAQETQYF
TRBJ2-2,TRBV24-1,CASGTGDTGELFF
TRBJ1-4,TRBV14,CASSQVAGTLNEKLFF
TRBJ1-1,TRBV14,CASSVDRVTEAFF
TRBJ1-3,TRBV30,CAWSVARGKGTIYF
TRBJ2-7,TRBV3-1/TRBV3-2,CASSLGLAGGYEQYF
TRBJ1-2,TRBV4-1,CASRRDGSTNYGYTF
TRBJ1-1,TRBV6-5,CASSQRPYGNTEAFF
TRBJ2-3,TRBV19,CASSLSGGASADTQYF
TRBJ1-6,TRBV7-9,CASSLTGGYMSPLHF
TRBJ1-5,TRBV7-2,CASSPQAGNQPQHF
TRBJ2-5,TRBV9,CASSVAGEETQYF
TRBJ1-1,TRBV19,CASVRGGTGRTTEAFF
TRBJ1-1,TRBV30,CAWIPPDSFRAFF
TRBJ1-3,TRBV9,CASSRFDKGAAGNTIYF
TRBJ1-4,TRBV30,CAWSGGGGEKLFF
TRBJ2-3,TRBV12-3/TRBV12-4,CASSLWDTQYF
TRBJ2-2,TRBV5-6,CASSRLGTGENTGELFF
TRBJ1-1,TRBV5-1,CASSLQTNTEAFF
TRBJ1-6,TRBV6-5,CASSPRWGLPLHF
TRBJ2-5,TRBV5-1,CASSLEGRETQYF
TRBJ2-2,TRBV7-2,CASSLTGNTGELFF
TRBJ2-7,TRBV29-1,CSVGGRRSYEQYF
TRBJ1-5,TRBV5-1,CASSEGVNRNQPQHF
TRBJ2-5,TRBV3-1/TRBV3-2,CASSRSQIQETQYF
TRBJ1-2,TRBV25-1,CASSTGRVGYTF
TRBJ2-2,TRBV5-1,CASSQGPDRGDTGELFF
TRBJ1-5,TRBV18,CASSPDSNQPQHF
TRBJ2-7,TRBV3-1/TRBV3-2,CASSPYSSGGAYEQYF
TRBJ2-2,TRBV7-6,CASSLGASPGELFF